This TCR beta chain originates from a study of low-dose radiotherapy and immunotherapy resistance in tumors. Study summary: The authors gave intravenous cyclophosphamide 200 mg/m2 every two weeks, one day before radiation and immunotherapy. Patients were on oral aspirin 300 mg taken daily for four cycles from cycle 1 day 1.

This clonotype was found many times. Alpha- and beta-chain coverage of first-strand cDNA came from TRAV- and TRBV-specific primers. For amplifying TCRs, the PCR ran for about 19 cycles with Phusion, which was used together with a constant-region primer and the adapter on the V primers. TCRdb reanalysed the reads using MiXCR and keeps one entry per CDR3 protein. The profile shows 65,000 to 95,000 distinct CDR3 sequences, 15% to 20% of them singletons. Stated time point: before trial treatment. Donors were treated with nivolumab, ipilimumab, aspirin, and low-dose cyclophosphamide and radiotherapy. The CDR3 contains 15 residues. Germline CDR1 reads SGHTA; CDR2 reads FQGNSA. Trimming removed 5 bases from V and 8 bases from J; junction bases left unmatched: 10.

The chain joins TRBV7-2 to TRBJ2-2, with 8 bases fitting TRBD1. The receptor was derived from a male donor with prostate cancer. The specimen was PBMCs, collected before treatment. DNA for the CDR3: TGTGCCAGCAGCCAGTCGGTCAGGGGGCATGGGGAGCTGTTTTTT. Translation: CASSQSVRGHGELFF. Full variable domain (rest looked up from reference TRBV7-2 and TRBJ2-2): GAGVSQSPSNKVTEKGKDVELRCDPISGHTALYWYRQSLGQGLEFLIYFQGNSAPDKSGLPSDRFSAERTGGSVSTLTIQRTQQEDSAVYLCASSQSVRGHGELFFGEGSRLTVL.